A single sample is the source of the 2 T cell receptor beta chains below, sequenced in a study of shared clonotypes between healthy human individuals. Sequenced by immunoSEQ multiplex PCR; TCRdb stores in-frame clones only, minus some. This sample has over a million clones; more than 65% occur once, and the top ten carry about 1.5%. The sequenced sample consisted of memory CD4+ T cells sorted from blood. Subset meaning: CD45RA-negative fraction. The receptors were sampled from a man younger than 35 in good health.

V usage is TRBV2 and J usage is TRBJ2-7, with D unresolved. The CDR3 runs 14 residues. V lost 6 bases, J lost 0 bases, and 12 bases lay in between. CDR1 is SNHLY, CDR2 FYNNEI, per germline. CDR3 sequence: CASSAQTLSYEQYF. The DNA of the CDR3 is TGTGCCAGCAGCGCCCAGACACTCTCCTACGAGCAGTACTTC. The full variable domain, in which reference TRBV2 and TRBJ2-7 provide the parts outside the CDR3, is EPEVTQTPSHQVTQMGQEVILRCVPISNHLYFYWYRQILGQKVEFLVSFYNNEISEKSEIFDDQFSVERPDGSNFTLKIRSTKLEDSAMYFCASSAQTLSYEQYFGPGTRLTVT.

CDR3 in DNA: TGTGCCAGTAGTATAGGGGCAGCAGTAGATACCGGGGAGCTGTTTTTT. It encodes CASSIGAAVDTGELFF. This sequence joins TRBV19 and TRBJ2-2; D is unclear. Trimming pared 1 base from V and 5 bases from J, leaving 14 bases between. CDR3 length: 16 amino acids. Germline V gene data show CDR1 as LNHDA and CDR2 as SQIVND (reference sequence).